One TCR beta chain is described in this entry. Its antigen is unidentified. The germline V gene has CDR1 SGHRS and CDR2 YFSETQ. This CDR3 region has 14 residues. V gave up 0 bases and J gave up 2 bases, with 8 bases separating them. The data derive from a study of cytomegalovirus exposure and HLA in healthy donors. Study information: T cells numbering 150 million to 200 million yielded some 100 million unique TCR beta sequences in an earlier analysis. Study-wide points: Presence/absence analyses assumed roughly uniform sequencing depth across donors. Based on reports, TCR beta sequences accurately predicted HLA-A and HLA-B alleles for most subjects. Later, an analysis showed that TCR beta chains associated with HLA were more clonally expanded than others that were equally common.

PCR was performed using 60 Vbeta and 13 Jbeta primers. Only in-frame clones appear in the TCRdb table, and some are missing; sequencing was by immunoSEQ multiplex PCR. The table lists about 210,000 clones, 75% to 80% of them singletons. The genes are TRBV5-1 and TRBJ2-5; D is uncertain. Sequencing was carried out using PBMCs. The source of this sequence is a male donor in good health and CMV-seronegative. CDR3 sequence reads: CASSLAGQQETQYF. The CDR3 region has the DNA TGCGCCAGCAGCTTGGCTGGCCAACAAGAGACCCAGTACTTC.